This note documents a single T cell receptor beta chain sequence. Its matching antigen is unknown. The sample belongs to a study of cytomegalovirus exposure and HLA in healthy donors. At the level of the study: Clustering assigned 81% of the approximately 390 genotyped donors to the Caucasian-associated ancestry cluster. General study points: With DRB1 most and HLA-C fewest, TCR association rates differed between HLA loci in a later analysis. Researchers reported from a later analysis that most CMV-associated TCR beta chains appeared HLA-restricted.

Researchers ran the PCR with 60 Vbeta and 13 Jbeta primers. TCRdb's copy holds only in-frame clones and misses some; the assay was immunoSEQ multiplex PCR. The sample includes about 160,000 clones, about 80% of them seen just once. Trimming cost V 6 bases and J 4 bases, with 13 bases left between them. This CDR3 contains 14 residues. The V gene's germline CDR1 is WNHNN and CDR2 SYGVQD (reference sequence). Donors in the study were healthy people who gave bone marrow. The TCR comes from a girl between 5 and 17 years old in good health and CMV-seropositive. This rearrangement joins TRBV10-1 to TRBJ2-1; tentatively, D is TRBD2 (6 bases). Source material: PBMCs. In DNA, the CDR3 is TGCGCCAGCAGCCCCGGGGGAGCTTACAATGAGCAGTTCTTC. Translated, it gives CASSPGGAYNEQFF.